Sequencing of this T cell receptor beta chain was carried out in a study of cytomegalovirus exposure and HLA in healthy donors. Concerning this clone itself: The antigen is unknown.

Researchers ran the PCR with 60 Vbeta and 13 Jbeta primers. Measured with immunoSEQ multiplex PCR; TCRdb has only the in-frame clones, and not every one. This sample's clone table lists approximately 80,000 clones. Notes on the study in general: Immune exposure information comprised only CMV serostatus. Roughly uniform sequencing depth across donors was assumed, possibly incorrectly. In a later analysis, CMV-associated beta chains were mostly HLA-associated, it appeared. Specificity for CMV antigens was confirmed in vitro for a few of the CMV-associated chains.

The trim removed 4 bases at V and 5 bases at J, leaving 6 bases unmatched. The CDR3 extends over 15 amino acids. Germline CDR1 SNHLY, CDR2 FYNNEI. The rearrangement joins TRBV2 to TRBJ2-7; 12 bases match TRBD2. The sequenced sample consisted of PBMCs. The clonotype was recovered from a woman aged 30 to 39 in good health and CMV-seronegative. The DNA of the CDR3 is TGTGCCAGCAGTGGTCCTAGCGGGGGGGTGAACGAGCAGTACTTC. This codes for CASSGPSGGVNEQYF.